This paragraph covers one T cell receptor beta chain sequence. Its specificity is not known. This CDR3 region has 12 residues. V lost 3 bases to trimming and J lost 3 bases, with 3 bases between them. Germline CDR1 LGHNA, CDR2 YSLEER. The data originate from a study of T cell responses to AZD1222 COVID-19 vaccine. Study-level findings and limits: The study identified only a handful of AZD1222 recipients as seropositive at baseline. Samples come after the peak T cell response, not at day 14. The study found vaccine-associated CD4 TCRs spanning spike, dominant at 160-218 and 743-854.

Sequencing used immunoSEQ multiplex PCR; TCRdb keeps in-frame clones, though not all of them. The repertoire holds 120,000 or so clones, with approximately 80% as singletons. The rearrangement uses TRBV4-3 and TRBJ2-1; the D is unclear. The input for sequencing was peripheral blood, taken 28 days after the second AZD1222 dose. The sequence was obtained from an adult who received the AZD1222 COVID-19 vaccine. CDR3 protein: CASSQYYNEQFF. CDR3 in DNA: TGCGCCAGCAGCCAGTACTACAATGAGCAGTTCTTC.